A single sample is the source of the 31 T cell receptor beta chains below, sequenced in a study of T cells and copy number aberrations in small-cell lung cancer. Assay: immunoSEQ multiplex PCR; the TCRdb copy retains only in-frame clones and omits some. The table lists fewer than 2,500 clones, 82% of them singletons. Input material: normal tissue next to the tumor. The receptors were gathered from a woman aged 45-65 years with small cell lung cancer.

The chain recombines TRBV5-4 with TRBJ1-2, with TRBD1 identical over 7 bases. J lost 3 bases, V lost 4 bases, and 15 bases had no gene match. The CDR3 consists of 17 residues. The V gene's germline CDR1 is SGHNT and CDR2 YYREEE (reference sequence). CDR3 protein: CASSDRQGKQSDYGYTF. The CDR3 DNA follows: TGTGCCAGCAGCGACAGACAGGGTAAACAGAGCGACTATGGCTACACCTTC.

This clone counts as large. This chain links TRBV9 with TRBJ1-5; D is unclear. Germline V CDR1 and CDR2: SGDLS, YYNGEE. The CDR3 is 13 residues long. Trimming took off 4 bases at V and 4 bases at J, with 9 bases between the two ends. CDR3 sequence reads: CASSPAENQPQHF. CDR3 sequence (DNA): TGTGCCAGCAGCCCCGCCGAAAATCAGCCCCAGCATTTT.

This clone has more than one count but fewer than ten. The V call is TRBV14, the J call TRBJ1-2; 7 bases match TRBD1. The length of the CDR3 is 15 residues. After removal of 2 bases from V and 1 base from J, the junction contained 4 bases not matched to a gene. Germline V lookup: CDR1 SGHDN, CDR2 FVKESK. The CDR3 reads CASSQTGVGNYGYTF. CDR3 nucleotides: TGTGCCAGCAGCCAAACAGGGGTTGGTAACTATGGCTACACCTTC.

The V gene is TRBV7-9, the J gene TRBJ2-5; unclear D gene. The CDR3 runs 14 residues. The V and J ends lost 7 bases and 0 bases respectively, with 12 bases between them. Germline CDR1 reads SEHNR; CDR2 reads FQNEAQ (reference sequence). The chain's CDR3 is CASTQHAYQETQYF. For the CDR3, the DNA is TGTGCCAGCACCCAACACGCGTACCAAGAGACCCAGTACTTC.

The CDR3 region is CASSESLARGETQYF. The CDR3 nucleotides read TGTGCCAGCAGTGAATCACTAGCGAGGGGAGAGACCCAGTACTTC. The chain employs TRBV25-1 and TRBJ2-5; TRBD2 agrees at 7 bases. The CDR3 has 15 residues. Germline V gene sequence: CDR1 MGHDK, CDR2 SYGVNS. With 1 base clipped from V and 4 bases from J, the junction kept 6 bases outside the gene matches.

The chain is built from TRBV18 and TRBJ1-3; 8 bases line up with TRBD1. Germline loops: CDR1 KGHSH, CDR2 LQKENI. This CDR3 has 16 amino acids. After removal of 3 bases from V and 0 bases from J, the junction contained 4 bases not matched to a gene. DNA for the CDR3: TGTGCCAGCTCACCGTACAGGGGGACCTCTGGAAACACCATATATTTT. Its translation: CASSPYRGTSGNTIYF.

The chain employs TRBV7-2 and TRBJ1-1; tentative D call: TRBD1 (5 bases). CDR3 length: 14 residues. The ends were cut back, 2 bases at V and 3 bases at J, with 10 bases in the middle. Germline lookup yields CDR1 SGHTA and CDR2 FQGNSA. The chain's CDR3 is CASSLSGGYTEAFF. The CDR3 bases are TGTGCCAGCAGCTTATCCGGGGGGTACACTGAAGCTTTCTTT.

This chain connects TRBV10-1 to TRBJ2-5; no clear D. V lost 6 bases and J lost 3, with 14 bases in between. CDR3 size: 14 residues. Germline CDR1 reads WNHNN; CDR2 reads SYGVQD (reference sequence). The DNA of the CDR3 is TGCGCCAGCAGCGCATCGGCGGAAAAAGAGACCCAGTACTTC. Translating gives CASSASAEKETQYF.

The chain employs TRBV2 and TRBJ1-1; 9 bases match TRBD1. Germline V gene lookup returns CDR1 SNHLY and CDR2 FYNNEI. The CDR3 extends over 15 amino acids. V trimming: 10 bases; J trimming: 3 bases; junction bases outside the gene matches: 12. The CDR3 reads CATVTGGTLDTEAFF. The DNA of the CDR3 is TGTGCCACCGTGACAGGGGGGACCCTGGACACTGAAGCTTTCTTT.

This clone was seen a single time. The CDR3 nucleotides are TGTGCCAGCAGCTTGGCGTGGGTGGATGTGGGCGAGCAGTACTTC. Its protein product is CASSLAWVDVGEQYF. V and J are TRBV5-6 and TRBJ2-7; D remains unclear. The CDR3 runs 15 residues. The germline gives CDR1 SGHDT, CDR2 YYEEEE. The V end lost 0 bases, the J end lost 6 bases, and 16 bases lay between the germline ends.

The chain has TRBV5-4 and TRBJ2-1; tentatively, D is TRBD2 (6 bases). CDR1 and CDR2 (germline): SGHNT, YYREEE (reference sequence). The V end was cut by 6 bases, the J end by 3 bases, with 13 bases between. This CDR3 is built from 14 residues. The CDR3 coding sequence is TGTGCCAGCACCAGGGACTTCATCTACAATGAGCAGTTCTTC. Translated: CASTRDFIYNEQFF.

Concerning this clone itself: One end of the junction varies from germline; a read error may be responsible. The V call is TRBV7-7, the J call TRBJ2-7, with D hard to call. The germline V gene encodes CDR1 SSHAT and CDR2 FNYEAQ (reference sequence). The CDR3 has 15 amino acids. The CDR3 coding sequence is TGTGCTAGCAGCTTAGAGTCAGGCCCTGCCTACGAGCAGTACTTC. Encoded protein: CASSLESGPAYEQYF.

The chain couples TRBV25-1 to TRBJ2-1, with 12 bases aligning to TRBD2. The J segment lost 3 bases and the V segment lost 2 bases, leaving 2 bases of the junction unmatched. This CDR3 region has 16 residues. Germline V gene sequence: CDR1 MGHDK, CDR2 SYGVNS. The chain's CDR3 is CASSEPGLAGYNEQFF. CDR3 DNA sequence: TGTGCCAGCAGTGAACCGGGACTAGCGGGCTACAATGAGCAGTTCTTC. Full variable domain (outside the CDR3, taken from reference TRBV25-1 and TRBJ2-1): EADIYQTPRYLVIGTGKKITLECSQTMGHDKMYWYQQDPGMELHLIHYSYGVNSTEKGDLSSESTVSRIRTEHFPLTLESARPSHTSQYLCASSEPGLAGYNEQFFGPGTRLTVL.

The chain links TRBV10-3 to TRBJ1-2; no firm D call. This CDR3 has 14 residues. Trimming removed 0 bases at V and 4 bases at J, with 9 bases between. Germline loops: CDR1 ENHRY, CDR2 SYGVKD. CDR3 DNA sequence: TGTGCCATCAGTGAGTCGTGGACTACCTATGGCTACACCTTC. This sequence encodes CAISESWTTYGYTF.

This chain uses TRBV9 with TRBJ2-5; TRBD1 agrees at 11 bases. This CDR3 contains 16 residues. Trimming at V came to 4 bases and at J to 5 bases, leaving 10 bases not matched to a gene. Germline loops: CDR1 SGDLS, CDR2 YYNGEE. The CDR3 sequence: CASSPGQGVSVETQYF. The CDR3 DNA is TGTGCCAGCAGCCCGGGACAGGGGGTCTCTGTGGAGACCCAGTACTTC.

This rearrangement joins TRBV5-4 to TRBJ2-5; D might be TRBD2 (7 bases). The CDR3 extends over 14 amino acids. The V end lost 4 bases, the J end lost 5 bases, and 15 bases lay between the germline ends. Germline CDR1 is SGHNT and CDR2 is YYREEE (reference sequence). The CDR3 DNA follows: TGTGCCAGCAGCCCTTCGGGGGGCGGGGAGACCCAGTACTTC. Amino acids: CASSPSGGGETQYF.

This rearrangement joins TRBV27 to TRBJ1-4, with 10 bases identical to TRBD1. This CDR3 is 13 amino acids long. Unmatched junction bases numbered 1, after V lost 5 bases and J lost 7 bases. Germline CDR1 MNHEY, CDR2 SMNVEV (reference sequence). This chain's CDR3 is CASSGTGVEKLFF. For the CDR3, the DNA is TGTGCCAGCAGTGGGACAGGGGTTGAAAAACTGTTTTTT. Supplemented by reference TRBV27 and TRBJ1-4, the full variable domain reads EAQVTQNPRYLITVTGKKLTVTCSQNMNHEYMSWYRQDPGLGLRQIYYSMNVEVTDKGDVPEGYKVSRKEKRNFPLILESPSPNQTSLYFCASSGTGVEKLFFGSGTQLSVL.

This clone has only one observation. The chain couples TRBV5-1 to TRBJ2-7; maybe TRBD2 (6 bases). The CDR3 contains 15 residues. From germline, CDR1 is SGHRS and CDR2 YFSETQ. Trimming shortened V by 2 bases and J by 4 bases, and 16 bases separated the two germline ends. The CDR3 sequence: CASSFAGTGPYEQYF. DNA for the CDR3: TGCGCCAGCAGCTTTGCGGGAACAGGACCATACGAGCAGTACTTC.

This clone was picked up a small number of times. The rearrangement uses TRBV7-3 and TRBJ2-1, with TRBD1 as a possible D gene (5 bases). Trimming left V 2 bases short and J 8 bases short, with 16 bases between. The CDR3 spans 15 residues. The germline V gene encodes CDR1 SGHTA and CDR2 FQGTGA. DNA of the CDR3: TGTGCCAGCAGCTTATCAGGGATCGGTTTGGATGAGCAGTTCTTC. Translated, it gives CASSLSGIGLDEQFF.

The V gene is TRBV5-8, the J gene TRBJ2-3; 7 nucleotides line up with TRBD2. The CDR3 extends over 15 amino acids. In germline, CDR1 is SGHTS, CDR2 YDEGEE. With 5 bases clipped from V and 4 bases from J, the junction kept 10 bases outside the gene matches. The CDR3: CASSPGGSPSDTQYF. In DNA, the CDR3 is TGTGCCAGCAGTCCCGGCGGGAGCCCCTCAGATACGCAGTATTTT.

The V call is TRBV25-1, the J call TRBJ2-2; D tentatively fits TRBD1 or TRBD2 (5 bases each). The CDR3 loop spans 13 amino acids. The V end was cut by 6 bases, the J end by 3 bases, with 8 bases between. Germline lookup yields CDR1 MGHDK and CDR2 SYGVNS. The CDR3 reads CASRGRDTGELFF. The CDR3 DNA follows: TGTGCCAGCAGGGGACGGGACACCGGGGAGCTGTTTTTT.

To note about this clone: Germline and junction disagree at one end, which may indicate a read error. The rearrangement uses TRBV5-1 and TRBJ2-7; D perhaps matches TRBD1 (7 bases). This CDR3 region has 15 residues. CDR1 and CDR2 (germline): SGHRS, YFSETQ. The CDR3 spells CANSPDGGGDYEQYF. CDR3 nucleotides: TGCGCCAACAGCCCGGACGGAGGGGGCGACTACGAGCAGTACTTC.

This clone came up a few times. This chain uses TRBV6-5 with TRBJ2-2; D remains ambiguous. Per the germline V gene, CDR1 is MNHEY and CDR2 is SVGAGI. The CDR3 covers 14 residues. Trimming shortened V by 6 bases and J by 6 bases, and 14 bases separated the two germline ends. The chain's CDR3 is CASRLHEIAGELFF. In DNA form, the CDR3 reads TGTGCCAGCAGACTGCACGAGATTGCCGGGGAGCTGTTTTTT.

The chain recombines TRBV6-6 with TRBJ1-5; D gene uncertain. This CDR3 comprises 14 residues. V was shortened by 2 bases and J by 4 bases, with 9 bases between the two germline ends. Germline loops: CDR1 MNHNY, CDR2 SVGAGI (reference sequence). The DNA for the CDR3 is TGTGCCAGCAGTTACCATCAAGAAAATCAGCCCCAGCATTTT. It specifies CASSYHQENQPQHF.

The CDR3 sequence: CASSPLGTGGGTEAFF. The CDR3 coding sequence is TGTGCCAGCTCACCACTGGGGACAGGGGGAGGCACTGAAGCTTTCTTT. The V call is TRBV18, the J call TRBJ1-1; 11 positions agree with TRBD1. Germline values: CDR1 KGHSH, CDR2 LQKENI. The length of the CDR3 is 16 residues. Unmatched junction bases numbered 5, after V lost 1 base and J lost 4 bases.

This rearrangement joins TRBV27 to TRBJ1-5, with D unclear. This CDR3 has 13 amino acids. The germline CDR1 and CDR2 sequences are MNHEY and SMNVEV (reference sequence). V lost 3 bases and J 5 bases, leaving 8 bases between the germline ends. CDR3 nucleotide sequence: TGTGCCAGCAGTTTGGGCTTATATCAGCCCCAGCATTTT. This codes for CASSLGLYQPQHF.

The chain combines TRBV29-1 with TRBJ2-7; the D gene is possibly TRBD1 (5 bases). V was cut by 5 bases and J by 4 bases, with 15 bases left in between. Germline loops: CDR1 SQVTM, CDR2 ANQGSEA. The CDR3 spans 13 residues. The CDR3 sequence: CSVRQGRSYEQYF. The CDR3 nucleotides read TGCAGCGTTCGTCAGGGTAGGAGTTACGAGCAGTACTTC.

V gene TRBV15 combines with J gene TRBJ2-1; TRBD2 agrees at 9 bases. V was clipped by 4 bases and J by 8 bases; unmatched bases: 12. This CDR3 comprises 16 residues. Looked up from germline, CDR1 is LNHNV and CDR2 is YYDKDF (reference sequence). The CDR3 sequence: CATSTESGRIVYEQFF. For the CDR3, the DNA is TGTGCCACCAGCACAGAAAGCGGGAGGATTGTATATGAGCAGTTCTTC.

This clone showed up just once. The chain employs TRBV5-1 and TRBJ2-7; 7 nucleotides agree with TRBD1. The CDR3 sequence is 14 residues long. Trimming cost V 0 bases and J 5 bases; bases outside gene matches: 5. The V gene's germline CDR1 is SGHRS and CDR2 YFSETQ. DNA for the CDR3: TGCGCCAGCAGCTTGGGACAGGGCGGCCACGAGCAGTACTTC. This codes for CASSLGQGGHEQYF.

The V gene is TRBV19, the J gene TRBJ2-7; D possibly corresponds to TRBD2 (7 bases). Germline V CDR1 and CDR2: LNHDA, SQIVND (reference sequence). V was shortened by 3 bases and J by 2 bases, with 14 bases between the two germline ends. This CDR3 region has 15 residues. CDR3: CASSIAGALTYEQYF. Written as DNA, the CDR3 is TGTGCCAGTAGTATTGCGGGGGCATTGACCTACGAGCAGTACTTC.

CDR3 sequence reads: CASSYRNSPLHF. The CDR3 DNA sequence: TGTGCCAGCAGTTACCGAAATTCACCCCTCCACTTT. The J gene is TRBJ1-6, the V gene TRBV6-5; D unclear. V was shortened by 2 bases and J by 7 bases, with 3 bases between the two germline ends. The CDR3 length is 12 residues. Germline V CDR1 and CDR2: MNHEY, SVGAGI.